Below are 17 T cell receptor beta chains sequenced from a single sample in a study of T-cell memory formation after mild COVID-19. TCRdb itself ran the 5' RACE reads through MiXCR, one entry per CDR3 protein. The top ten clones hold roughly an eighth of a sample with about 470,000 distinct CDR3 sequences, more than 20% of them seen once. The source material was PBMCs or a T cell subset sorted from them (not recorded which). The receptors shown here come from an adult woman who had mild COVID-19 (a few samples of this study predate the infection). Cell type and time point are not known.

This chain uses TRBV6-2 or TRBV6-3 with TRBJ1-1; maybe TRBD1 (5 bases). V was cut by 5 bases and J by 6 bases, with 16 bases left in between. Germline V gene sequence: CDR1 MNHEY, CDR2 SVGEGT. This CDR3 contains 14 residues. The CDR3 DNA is TGTGCCAGCAGTCGCCGTAAGGGGCGGGCTGAAGCTTTCTTT. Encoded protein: CASSRRKGRAEAFF.

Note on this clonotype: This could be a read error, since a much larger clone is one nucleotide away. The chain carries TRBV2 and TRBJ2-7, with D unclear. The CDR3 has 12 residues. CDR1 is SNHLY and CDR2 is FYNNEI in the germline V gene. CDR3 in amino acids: CVSSEGFYEQYF. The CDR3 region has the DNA TGTGTCAGCAGTGAAGGGTTCTACGAGCAGTACTTC.

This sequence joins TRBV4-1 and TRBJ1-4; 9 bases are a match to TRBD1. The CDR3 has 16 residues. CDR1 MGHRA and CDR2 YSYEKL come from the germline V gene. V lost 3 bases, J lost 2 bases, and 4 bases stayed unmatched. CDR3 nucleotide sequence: TGCGCCAGCAGCCACGGGACAGGGATCACTAATGAAAAACTGTTTTTT. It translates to CASSHGTGITNEKLFF.

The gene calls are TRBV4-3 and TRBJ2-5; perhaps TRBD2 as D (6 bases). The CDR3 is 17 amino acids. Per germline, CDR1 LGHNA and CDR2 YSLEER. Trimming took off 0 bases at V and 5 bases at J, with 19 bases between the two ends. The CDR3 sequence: CASSQDLGGAAVETQYF. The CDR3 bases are TGCGCCAGCAGCCAAGATCTGGGGGGAGCGGCGGTGGAGACCCAGTACTTC.

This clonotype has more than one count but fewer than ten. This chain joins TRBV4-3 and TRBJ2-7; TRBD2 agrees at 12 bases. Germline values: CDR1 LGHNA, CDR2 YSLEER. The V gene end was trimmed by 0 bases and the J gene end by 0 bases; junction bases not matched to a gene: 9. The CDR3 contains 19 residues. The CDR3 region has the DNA TGCGCCAGCAGCCAAGATAGGCTAGCGGGAGGGTTTAGCTCCTACGAGCAGTACTTC. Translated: CASSQDRLAGGFSSYEQYF.

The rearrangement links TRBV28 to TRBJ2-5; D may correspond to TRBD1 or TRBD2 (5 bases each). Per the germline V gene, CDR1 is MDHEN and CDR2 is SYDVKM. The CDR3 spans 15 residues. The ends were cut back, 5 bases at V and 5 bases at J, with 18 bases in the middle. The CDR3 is CASSPSRVGGETQYF. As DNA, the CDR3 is TGTGCCAGCAGTCCCTCCAGGGTCGGCGGGGAGACCCAGTACTTC.

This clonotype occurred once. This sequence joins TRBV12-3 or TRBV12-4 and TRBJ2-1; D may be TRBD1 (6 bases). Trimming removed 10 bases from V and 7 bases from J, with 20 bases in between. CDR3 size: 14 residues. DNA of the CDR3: TGTGCCATCAAGCCCTCGGGACAACCTAATGAGCAGTTCTTC. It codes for CAIKPSGQPNEQFF.

The CDR3 sequence: CATSRDGGPSTDTQYF. The CDR3 bases are TGTGCCACCAGCAGAGACGGCGGTCCTAGCACAGATACGCAGTATTTT. This chain connects TRBV15 to TRBJ2-3; D unresolved. Germline CDR1 and CDR2: LNHNV and YYDKDF (reference sequence). Trimming removed 0 bases from V and 0 bases from J, with 10 bases in between. This CDR3 spans 16 amino acids.

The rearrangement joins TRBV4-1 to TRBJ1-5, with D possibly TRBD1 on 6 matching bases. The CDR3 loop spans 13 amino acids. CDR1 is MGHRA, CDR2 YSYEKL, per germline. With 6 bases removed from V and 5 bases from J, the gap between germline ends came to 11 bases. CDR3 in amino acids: CASRGTPDQPQHF. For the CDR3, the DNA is TGCGCCAGCAGAGGGACACCCGATCAGCCCCAGCATTTT.

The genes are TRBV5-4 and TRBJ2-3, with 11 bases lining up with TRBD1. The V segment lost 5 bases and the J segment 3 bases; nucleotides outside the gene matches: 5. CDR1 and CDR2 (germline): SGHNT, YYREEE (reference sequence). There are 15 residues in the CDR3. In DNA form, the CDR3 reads TGTGCCAGCAGTCGGGACAGGGGGGTAACAGATACGCAGTATTTT. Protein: CASSRDRGVTDTQYF.

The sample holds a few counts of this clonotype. This CDR3 is CATSEPGQAKLTDTQYF. The CDR3 bases are TGTGCCACCAGTGAACCGGGACAGGCCAAACTCACAGATACGCAGTATTTT. The chain links TRBV24-1 to TRBJ2-3; TRBD1 matches at 8 bases. This CDR3 is built from 17 residues. The germline V gene encodes CDR1 KGHDR and CDR2 SFDVKD. Trimming at V came to 4 bases and at J to 2 bases, leaving 10 bases not matched to a gene.

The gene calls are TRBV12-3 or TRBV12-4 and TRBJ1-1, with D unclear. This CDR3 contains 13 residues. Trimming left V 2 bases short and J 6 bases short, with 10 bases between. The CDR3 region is CASSLLGASEAFF. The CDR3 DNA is TGTGCCAGCAGTTTATTAGGTGCATCTGAAGCTTTCTTT.

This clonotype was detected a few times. CDR3 bases: TGCAGTGCCTCACCCCCAGGGGCTAACTATGGCTACACCTTC. Its protein product is CSASPPGANYGYTF. The genes are TRBV20-1 and TRBJ1-2, with D tentatively TRBD1 (6 bases). The ends were cut back, 6 bases at V and 0 bases at J, with 14 bases in the middle. Germline CDR1 reads DFQATT; CDR2 reads SNEGSKA (reference sequence). This CDR3 spans 14 amino acids.

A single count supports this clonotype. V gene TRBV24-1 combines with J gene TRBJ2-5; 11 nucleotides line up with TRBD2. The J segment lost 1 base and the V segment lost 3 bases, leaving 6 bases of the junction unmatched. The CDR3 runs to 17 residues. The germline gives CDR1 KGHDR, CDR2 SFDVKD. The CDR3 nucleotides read TGTGCCACCAGTGATCCTCAAGGACTAGCGGGCCAAGAGACCCAGTACTTC. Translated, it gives CATSDPQGLAGQETQYF.

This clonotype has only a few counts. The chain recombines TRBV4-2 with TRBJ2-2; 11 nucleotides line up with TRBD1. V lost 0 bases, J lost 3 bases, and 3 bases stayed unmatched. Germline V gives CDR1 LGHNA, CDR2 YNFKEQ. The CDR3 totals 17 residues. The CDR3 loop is CASSQDGGQGDTGELFF. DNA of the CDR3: TGTGCCAGCAGCCAAGATGGGGGACAGGGGGACACCGGGGAGCTGTTTTTT.

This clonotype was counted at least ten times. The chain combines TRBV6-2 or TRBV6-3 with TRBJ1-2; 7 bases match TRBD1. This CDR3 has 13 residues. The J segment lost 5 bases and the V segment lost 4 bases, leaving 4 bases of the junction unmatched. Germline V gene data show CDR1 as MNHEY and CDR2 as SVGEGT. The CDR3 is CASSFGTAYGYTF. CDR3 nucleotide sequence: TGTGCCAGCAGTTTCGGGACAGCATATGGCTACACCTTC.

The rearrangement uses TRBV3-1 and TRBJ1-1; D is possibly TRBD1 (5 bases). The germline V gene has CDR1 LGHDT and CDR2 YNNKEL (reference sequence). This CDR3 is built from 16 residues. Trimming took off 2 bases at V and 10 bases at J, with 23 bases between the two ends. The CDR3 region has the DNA TGTGCCAGCAGCCAACCAGAACCGGACGGGGACCGGGGAGCTTTCTTT. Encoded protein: CASSQPEPDGDRGAFF. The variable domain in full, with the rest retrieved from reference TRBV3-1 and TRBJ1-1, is DTAVSQTPKYLVTQMGNDKSIKCEQNLGHDTMYWYKQDSKKFLKIMFSYNNKELIINETVPNRFSPKSPDKAHLNLHINSLELGDSAVYFCASSQPEPDGDRGAFFGQGTRLTVV.